This T cell receptor (beta chain) comes out of a study of T cell repertoires in cytomegalovirus infection. The overall study: From public TCR beta signatures came an indication of both CMV infection and matching HLA type. Study-wide findings and caveats: Carriers of CMV plus the relevant HLA were identified by cumulative public TCR beta family frequency.

CDR3 length: 16 amino acids. Germline-derived CDR1 and CDR2 are LGHNA and YNFKEQ. V lost 0 bases, J lost 0 bases, and 12 bases lay in between. From the reads, TCRdb called clonotypes with MiXCR, one entry per CDR3 protein. The table includes more than 150,000 distinct CDR3 sequences, roughly 15% detected once. Concerning this clonotype itself: Its antigen remains unknown.

This clonotype was obtained from a human donor in good health (CMV status not recorded). Some clones in this sample may be carry-over from other donors' samples. Sequencing was done on a sample of CD8+ T cells from PBMCs. The V gene is TRBV4-2, the J gene TRBJ2-7; possibly TRBD2 for D (5 bases). CDR3 DNA sequence: TGTGCCAGCAGCCAAGAATGGGCTAGCCGCTCCTACGAGCAGTACTTC. Protein sequence: CASSQEWASRSYEQYF.